This TCR beta chain was identified during a study of control samples from healthy donors and cancer patients (dated by TCRdb to about 2020). V is cut back by 0 bases and J by 5 bases, with 5 bases in the junction unmatched. The CDR3, from cysteine to phenylalanine, totals 16 residues. CDR3 DNA is the only sequence kept; it has 48 bases, read in frame from the first base. CDR1 is given as MNHEY and CDR2 as SVGAGI, both from the germline V gene. The library was generated by the immunoSEQ multiplex PCR assay. In TCRdb, the immuneACCESS table is reduced to in-frame sequences with V and J assigned. These tables do not hold every clone; where another copy was compared, an unresolved V gene accounts for under half, and the others remain unexplained. The sample includes 70,000 to 90,000 clones, with about 93% observed a single time. The top ten clones comprise roughly 6.2% of the sample. As for this clone: Its recognized antigen is unknown. The input lacks base qualities; no much larger clone sits a single base away.

Sequencing was done on a sample of blood. The rearrangement combines TRBV6-5 with TRBJ2-7; TRBD1 lines up with 12 middle nucleotides. This receptor was identified in a middle-aged woman in good health. The nucleotide sequence is TGTGCCAGCAGTTACTCATCCGGGACAGGGGGCCACGAGCAGTACTTC. The encoded protein is CASSYSSGTGGHEQYF.